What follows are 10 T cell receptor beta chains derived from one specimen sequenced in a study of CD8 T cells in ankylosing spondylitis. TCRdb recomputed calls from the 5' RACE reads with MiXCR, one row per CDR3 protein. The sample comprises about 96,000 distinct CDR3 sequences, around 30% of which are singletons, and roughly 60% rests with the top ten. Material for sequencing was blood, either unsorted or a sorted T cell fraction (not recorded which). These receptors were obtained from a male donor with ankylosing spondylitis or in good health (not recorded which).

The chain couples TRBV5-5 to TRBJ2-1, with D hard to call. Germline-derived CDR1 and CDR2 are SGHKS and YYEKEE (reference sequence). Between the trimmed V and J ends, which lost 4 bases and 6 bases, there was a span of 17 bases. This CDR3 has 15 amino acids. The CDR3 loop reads CASSPWHFPSNEQFF. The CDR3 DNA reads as TGTGCCAGCAGCCCCTGGCATTTTCCCTCCAATGAGCAGTTCTTC. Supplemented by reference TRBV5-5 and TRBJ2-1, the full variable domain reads DAGVTQSPTHLIKTRGQQVTLRCSPISGHKSVSWYQQVLGQGPQFIFQYYEKEERGRGNFPDRFSARQFPNYSSELNVNALLLGDSALYLCASSPWHFPSNEQFFGPGTRLTVL.

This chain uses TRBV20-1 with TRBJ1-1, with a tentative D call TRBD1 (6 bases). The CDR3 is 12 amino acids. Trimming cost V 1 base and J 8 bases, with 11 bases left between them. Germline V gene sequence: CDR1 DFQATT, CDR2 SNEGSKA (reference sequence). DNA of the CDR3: TGCAGTGCTAGAGGGCAGGGGACCGAAGCTTTCTTT. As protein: CSARGQGTEAFF.

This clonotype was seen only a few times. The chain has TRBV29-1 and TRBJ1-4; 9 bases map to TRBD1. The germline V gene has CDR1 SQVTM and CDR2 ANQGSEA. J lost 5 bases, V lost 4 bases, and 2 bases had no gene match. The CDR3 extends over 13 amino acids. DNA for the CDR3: TGCAGCGTTGCCGGGACAGGGAATGAAAAACTGTTTTTT. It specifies CSVAGTGNEKLFF.

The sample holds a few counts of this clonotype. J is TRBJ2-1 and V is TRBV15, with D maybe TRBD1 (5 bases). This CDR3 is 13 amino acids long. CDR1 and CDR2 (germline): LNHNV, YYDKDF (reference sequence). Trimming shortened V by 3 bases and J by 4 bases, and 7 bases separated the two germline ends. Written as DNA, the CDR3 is TGTGCCACCAGCAGCGACAGTTACAATGAGCAGTTCTTC. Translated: CATSSDSYNEQFF. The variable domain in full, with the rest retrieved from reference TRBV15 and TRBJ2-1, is DAMVIQNPRYQVTQFGKPVTLSCSQTLNHNVMYWYQQKSSQAPKLLFHYYDKDFNNEADTPDNFQSRRPNTSFCFLDIRSPGLGDTAMYLCATSSDSYNEQFFGPGTRLTVL.

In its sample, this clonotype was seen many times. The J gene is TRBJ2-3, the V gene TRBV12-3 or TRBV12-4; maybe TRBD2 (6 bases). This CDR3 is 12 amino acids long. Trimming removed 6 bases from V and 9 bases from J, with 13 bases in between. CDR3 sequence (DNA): TGTGCCAGCAGGACCGGACGGGGGACGCAGTATTTT. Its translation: CASRTGRGTQYF.

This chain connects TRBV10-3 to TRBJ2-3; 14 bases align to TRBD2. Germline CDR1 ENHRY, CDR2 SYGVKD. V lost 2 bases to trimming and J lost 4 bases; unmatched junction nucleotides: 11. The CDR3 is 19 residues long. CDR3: CAISELLGTSGRLADTQYF. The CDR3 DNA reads TGTGCCATCAGTGAGCTTCTGGGGACTAGCGGGAGATTAGCAGATACGCAGTATTTT.

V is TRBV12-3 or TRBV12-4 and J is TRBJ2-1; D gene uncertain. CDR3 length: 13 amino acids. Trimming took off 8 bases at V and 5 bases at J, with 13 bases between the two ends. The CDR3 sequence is CASGWRLNNEQFF. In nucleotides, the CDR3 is TGTGCCAGCGGGTGGAGACTGAACAATGAGCAGTTCTTC.

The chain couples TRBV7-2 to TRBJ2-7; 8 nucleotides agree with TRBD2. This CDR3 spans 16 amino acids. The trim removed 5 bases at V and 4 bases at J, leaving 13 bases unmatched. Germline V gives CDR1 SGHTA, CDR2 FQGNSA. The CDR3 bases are TGTGCCAGCAGCAATAGACTAGCGAGAGTCCAATACGAGCAGTACTTC. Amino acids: CASSNRLARVQYEQYF.

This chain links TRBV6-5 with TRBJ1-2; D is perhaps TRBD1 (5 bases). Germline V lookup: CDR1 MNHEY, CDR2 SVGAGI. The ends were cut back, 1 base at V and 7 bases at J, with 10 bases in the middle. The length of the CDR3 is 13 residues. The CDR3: CASSYYHGGGYTF. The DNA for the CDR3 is TGTGCCAGCAGTTACTACCATGGGGGTGGCTACACCTTC.

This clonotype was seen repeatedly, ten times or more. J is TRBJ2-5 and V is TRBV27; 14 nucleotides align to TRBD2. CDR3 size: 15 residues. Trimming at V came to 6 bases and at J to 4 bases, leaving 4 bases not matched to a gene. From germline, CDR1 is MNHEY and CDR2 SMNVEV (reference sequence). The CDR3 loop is CASSRGLAGGETQYF. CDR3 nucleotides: TGTGCCAGCAGCCGAGGACTAGCGGGAGGAGAGACCCAGTACTTC.